One sample yielded the 12 T cell receptor beta chains listed below, sequenced in a study of cytomegalovirus exposure and HLA in healthy donors. 13 Jbeta primers and 60 Vbeta primers were used for the PCR. The repertoire was sequenced with immunoSEQ multiplex PCR; TCRdb's copy has only in-frame clones and lacks some. The profile shows roughly 100,000 clones, around 80% of them singletons. Material: PBMCs. All receptors come from a man in his fifties or sixties in good health and CMV-seronegative.

CDR3: CAWDRSGVDYGYTF. The CDR3 DNA reads TGTGCCTGGGATCGGAGCGGAGTGGACTATGGCTACACCTTC. The chain joins TRBV30 to TRBJ1-2; D not resolved. The V gene's germline CDR1 is GTSNPN and CDR2 SVGIG (reference sequence). Trimming took off 5 bases at V and 3 bases at J, with 16 bases between the two ends. This CDR3 spans 14 amino acids.

The rearrangement joins TRBV5-4 to TRBJ1-1; D perhaps matches TRBD1 (5 bases). With 0 bases removed from V and 4 bases from J, the gap between germline ends came to 13 bases. The CDR3 totals 15 residues. Germline values: CDR1 SGHNT, CDR2 YYREEE (reference sequence). The CDR3 here is CASSLGSEGPTEAFF. CDR3 coding DNA: TGTGCCAGCAGCTTGGGATCGGAGGGGCCCACTGAAGCTTTCTTT.

The chain employs TRBV27 and TRBJ2-1, with TRBD1 matching 8 bases. This CDR3 has 15 residues. The J segment lost 6 bases and the V segment lost 7 bases, leaving 11 bases of the junction unmatched. CDR1 MNHEY and CDR2 SMNVEV come from the germline V gene (reference sequence). CDR3 residues: CASNPPGTGLNEQFF. The CDR3 coding sequence is TGTGCCAGCAACCCACCGGGGACAGGTCTCAATGAGCAGTTCTTC.

The chain joins TRBV4-3 to TRBJ1-2, with D hard to call. Germline V gene data show CDR1 as LGHNA and CDR2 as YSLEER. The CDR3 spans 15 residues. Trimming left V 1 base short and J 2 bases short, with 11 bases between. CDR3 nucleotide sequence: TGCGCCAGCAGCCAAGTATTCGGAGGCAACTATGGCTACACCTTC. Translation: CASSQVFGGNYGYTF.

The chain has TRBV10-3 and TRBJ1-6, with D possibly being TRBD1 (5 bases). The ends were cut back, 5 bases at V and 3 bases at J, with 14 bases in the middle. The CDR3 runs to 16 residues. Germline V CDR1 and CDR2: ENHRY, SYGVKD. The CDR3 bases are TGTGCCATCAGTTTGGAAGGGGCCCTCTATAATTCACCCCTCCACTTT. This sequence encodes CAISLEGALYNSPLHF.

This clone was picked up one time. The chain recombines TRBV5-1 with TRBJ1-4; a possible D gene is TRBD1 (5 bases). Germline CDR1 and CDR2: SGHRS and YFSETQ. The CDR3 is 15 residues long. V was trimmed by 0 bases and J by 7 bases, leaving 13 bases between them. The CDR3 loop reads CASSLGAGPSEKLFF. The CDR3 coding sequence is TGCGCCAGCAGCTTGGGGGCAGGGCCCTCTGAAAAACTGTTTTTT.

The chain employs TRBV6-5 and TRBJ1-6, with D perhaps matching TRBD1 (6 bases). The germline V gene has CDR1 MNHEY and CDR2 SVGAGI. With 6 bases removed from V and 3 bases from J, the gap between germline ends came to 12 bases. The CDR3 is 15 amino acids. The chain's CDR3 is CASRNTGSYNSPLHF. The CDR3 DNA reads as TGTGCCAGCAGGAATACAGGGAGCTATAATTCACCCCTCCACTTT.

This rearrangement joins TRBV28 to TRBJ1-2, with a tentative D call TRBD1 (6 bases). Germline-derived CDR1 and CDR2 are MDHEN and SYDVKM. This CDR3 region has 12 residues. Between the trimmed V and J ends, which lost 6 bases and 3 bases, there was a span of 8 bases. CDR3 amino acids: CASSRGDYGYTF. CDR3 nucleotides: TGTGCCAGCAGCAGGGGAGACTATGGCTACACCTTC.

The chain carries TRBV11-3 and TRBJ2-2; D remains unclear. Looked up from germline, CDR1 is SGHNT and CDR2 is YENEEA. V was clipped by 4 bases and J by 1 base, with 4 bases between them. This CDR3 is 13 amino acids long. CDR3 bases: TGTGCCAGCAGCTCGGGGAACACCGGGGAGCTGTTTTTT. It is translated as CASSSGNTGELFF.

V is TRBV27 and J is TRBJ2-7, with TRBD1 as a possible D gene (7 bases). The CDR3 is 15 amino acids. The ends were cut back, 5 bases at V and 4 bases at J, with 18 bases in the middle. Germline values: CDR1 MNHEY, CDR2 SMNVEV (reference sequence). Here the CDR3 DNA reads TGTGCCAGCAGTCTGGCAGGGGGGCGGTGGTACGAGCAGTACTTC. The encoded protein is CASSLAGGRWYEQYF.

The CDR3 DNA reads as TGTGCCAGCAGAAAGGGGACAGGGGGTAACTATGGCTACACCTTC. The encoded protein is CASRKGTGGNYGYTF. The rearrangement uses TRBV6-5 and TRBJ1-2, with 11 bases lining up with TRBD1. V lost 6 bases and J lost 1; bases outside the gene matches: 4. This CDR3 has 15 amino acids. From germline, CDR1 is MNHEY and CDR2 SVGAGI.

This chain joins TRBV7-8 and TRBJ2-5, with TRBD1 matching over 7 bases. V lost 5 bases, J lost 1 base, and 10 bases stayed unmatched. The germline gives CDR1 SGHVS, CDR2 FQNEAQ. The CDR3 has 16 residues. The DNA of the CDR3 is TGTGCCAGCAGCCCGCACCCCGGGGACAGCCAAGAGACCCAGTACTTC. Its protein product is CASSPHPGDSQETQYF.